This T cell receptor (beta chain) was documented in a study of T cells in Graves' hyperthyroidism and ophthalmopathy. Findings of the study overall: Separating ophthalmopathy from stable hyperthyroidism was achieved by a 13 V-J model. Most clonotypes expanded in the thyroid (above 0.001) were also present in blood.

Unmatched junction bases numbered 14, after V lost 7 bases and J lost 7 bases. Germline V gives CDR1 MNHNS, CDR2 SASEGT. The length of the CDR3 is 15 residues. Many counts were recorded for this clonotype. Its antigen is still unknown. Not enrolled were patients with uncontrolled infection, other autoimmune disease, pregnancy or lactation. TCR beta CDR3 regions were amplified from RNA transcripts. During a first-round RT-PCR of the TCR CDR3, the HTBI primer set was used. TCRdb independently ran MiXCR on the multiplex PCR reads; one entry per CDR3 protein. The sample contains roughly 560,000 distinct CDR3 sequences, under 15% of which appear only once.

The chain uses TRBV6-1 and TRBJ1-2; TRBD1 agrees at 8 bases. This receptor was taken from a woman aged 40 to 49 with Graves' ophthalmopathy. Sequencing was carried out using blood. Written as DNA, the CDR3 is TGTGCCAGCACCGGGACAGGCATGGGCGAGGGTGGCTACACCTTC. This codes for CASTGTGMGEGGYTF.